The 9 T cell receptor beta chains presented below share a single source sample, sequenced in a study of blood T cell repertoires in COVID-19. Using immunoSEQ multiplex PCR, the repertoire was profiled, and TCRdb retains in-frame clones only, with some absent. This sample has around 200,000 clones, with about 88% found just once. The sequenced material came from peripheral blood. The receptors originated from a man aged 35 to 55 with active or convalescent COVID-19.

The chain has TRBV2 and TRBJ1-5; D may be TRBD1 (5 bases). V was clipped by 3 bases and J by 7 bases, with 10 bases between them. CDR3 size: 13 residues. Germline V gene lookup returns CDR1 SNHLY and CDR2 FYNNEI. The CDR3 sequence: CASSEGEGQPQHF. In DNA, the CDR3 is TGTGCCAGCAGTGAGGGGGAGGGGCAGCCCCAGCATTTT.

The V and J genes are TRBV24-1 and TRBJ2-1; tentatively, D is TRBD1 (5 bases). Per the germline V gene, CDR1 is KGHDR and CDR2 is SFDVKD. Trimming stripped 7 bases from V and 8 bases from J, with 20 bases between. The CDR3 has 15 amino acids. CDR3 region: CATSHVIGASHEQFF. In DNA, the CDR3 is TGTGCCACCAGCCACGTGATTGGGGCCTCGCATGAGCAGTTCTTC.

This clone was seen just once. This rearrangement joins TRBV5-1 to TRBJ2-7, with D possibly matching TRBD1 (6 bases). The CDR3 extends over 14 amino acids. Germline CDR1 SGHRS, CDR2 YFSETQ. The V and J ends lost 5 bases and 2 bases respectively, with 14 bases between them. CDR3 sequence: CASSFSQGPYEQYF. The CDR3, as DNA: TGCGCCAGCAGTTTTTCACAGGGCCCCTACGAGCAGTACTTC.

The genes are TRBV29-1 and TRBJ1-1, with 7 bases fitting TRBD1. The CDR3 totals 13 residues. Germline assignment: CDR1 SQVTM and CDR2 ANQGSEA. V shed 5 bases, J shed 1 base, and the junction held 4 bases outside the gene matches. The chain's CDR3 is CSVRTGANTEAFF. The CDR3 bases are TGCAGCGTTAGGACAGGCGCGAACACTGAAGCTTTCTTT.

The rearrangement links TRBV28 to TRBJ1-1; 10 bases match TRBD1. This CDR3 has 16 amino acids. Germline CDR1 MDHEN, CDR2 SYDVKM. The V segment lost 5 bases and the J segment 2 bases; nucleotides outside the gene matches: 8. Here the CDR3 reads CASSAGTGVDNTEAFF. CDR3 nucleotide sequence: TGTGCCAGCAGTGCCGGGACAGGGGTGGATAACACTGAAGCTTTCTTT.

The rearrangement joins TRBV5-6 to TRBJ2-7; D uncertain. The germline V gene has CDR1 SGHDT and CDR2 YYEEEE. Between the trimmed V and J ends, which lost 0 bases and 3 bases, there was a span of 4 bases. The CDR3 sequence is 12 residues long. The CDR3 bases are TGTGCCAGCAGCTTGGTCCTCTACGAGCAGTACTTC. The encoded protein is CASSLVLYEQYF.

The table lists this clone with a count of one. The V and J genes are TRBV5-8 and TRBJ2-3, with 12 bases that match TRBD1. Per germline, CDR1 SGHTS and CDR2 YDEGEE. With V trimmed by 4 bases and J by 5 bases, 8 bases remained unmatched. This CDR3 is built from 16 residues. The CDR3 here is CASSLGTGGAGDTQYF. CDR3 DNA: TGTGCCAGCAGCCTCGGGACAGGGGGCGCCGGAGATACGCAGTATTTT.

The chain uses TRBV5-1 and TRBJ1-6, with a possible D match to TRBD1 (6 bases). The CDR3 is made up of 15 amino acids. Per germline, CDR1 SGHRS and CDR2 YFSETQ. V was clipped by 4 bases and J by 0 bases, with 8 bases between them. The CDR3 sequence: CASSADSSYNSPLHF. The CDR3 DNA reads as TGCGCCAGCAGCGCGGACAGCTCCTATAATTCACCCCTCCACTTT. The variable domain in full, with the rest retrieved from reference TRBV5-1 and TRBJ1-6, is KAGVTQTPRYLIKTRGQQVTLSCSPISGHRSVSWYQQTPGQGLQFLFEYFSETQRNKGNFPGRFSGRQFSNSRSEMNVSTLELGDSALYLCASSADSSYNSPLHFGNGTRLTVT.

There are a few counts of this clone. The chain links TRBV29-1 to TRBJ2-3; 10 nucleotides align to TRBD2. This CDR3 is 14 amino acids long. With V trimmed by 4 bases and J by 2 bases, 3 bases remained unmatched. Looked up from germline, CDR1 is SQVTM and CDR2 is ANQGSEA. CDR3 coding DNA: TGCAGCGTTGGACTAGCGGGTAACACAGATACGCAGTATTTT. Protein sequence: CSVGLAGNTDTQYF.